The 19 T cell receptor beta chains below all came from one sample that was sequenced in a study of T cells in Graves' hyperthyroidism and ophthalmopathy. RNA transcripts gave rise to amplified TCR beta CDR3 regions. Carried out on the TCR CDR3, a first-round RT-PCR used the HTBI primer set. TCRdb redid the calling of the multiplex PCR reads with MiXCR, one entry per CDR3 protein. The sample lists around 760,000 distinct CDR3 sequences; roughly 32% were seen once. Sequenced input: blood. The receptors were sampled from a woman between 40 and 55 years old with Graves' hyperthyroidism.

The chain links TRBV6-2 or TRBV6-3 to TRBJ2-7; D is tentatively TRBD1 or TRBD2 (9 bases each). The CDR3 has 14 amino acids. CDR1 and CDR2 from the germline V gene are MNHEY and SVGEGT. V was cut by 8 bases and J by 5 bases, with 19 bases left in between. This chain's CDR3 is CASSSGTGNNEQYF. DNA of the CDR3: TGTGCCAGCTCTAGCGGGACAGGGAATAACGAGCAGTACTTC.

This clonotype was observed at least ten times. CDR3 loop: CASSLGQGPFDTIYF. As DNA, the CDR3 is TGTGCCAGCAGCTTAGGCCAGGGGCCTTTTGACACCATATATTTT. The J gene is TRBJ1-3, the V gene TRBV7-2, with D maybe TRBD1 (6 bases). Trimming took 1 base from V and 8 from J, leaving 15 bases between them. The germline gives CDR1 SGHTA, CDR2 FQGNSA. The CDR3 has 15 amino acids.

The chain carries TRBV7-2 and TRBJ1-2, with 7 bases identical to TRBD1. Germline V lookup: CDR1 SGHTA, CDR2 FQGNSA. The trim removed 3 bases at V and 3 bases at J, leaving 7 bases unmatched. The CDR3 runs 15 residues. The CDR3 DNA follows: TGTGCCAGCAGCTTGAGGACAGGAGGCTACTATGGCTACACCTTC. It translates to CASSLRTGGYYGYTF.

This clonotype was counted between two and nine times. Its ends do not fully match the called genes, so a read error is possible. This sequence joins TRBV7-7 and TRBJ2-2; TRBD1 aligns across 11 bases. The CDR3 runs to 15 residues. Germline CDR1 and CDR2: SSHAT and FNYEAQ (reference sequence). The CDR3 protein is CASSLGQGAVGELFF. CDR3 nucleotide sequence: TGTGCTAGCAGCTTAGGACAGGGGGCCGTCGGGGAGCTGTTTTTT. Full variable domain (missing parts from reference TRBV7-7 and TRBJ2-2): GAGVSQSPRYKVTKRGQDVTLRCDPISSHATLYWYQQALGQGPEFLTYFNYEAQPDKSGLPSDRFSAERPEGSISTLTIQRTEQRDSAMYRCASSLGQGAVGELFFGEGSRLTVL.

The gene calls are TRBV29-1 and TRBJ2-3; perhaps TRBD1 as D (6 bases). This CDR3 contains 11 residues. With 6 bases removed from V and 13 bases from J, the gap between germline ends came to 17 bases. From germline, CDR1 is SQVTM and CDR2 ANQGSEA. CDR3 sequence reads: CSVDTGIVEYF. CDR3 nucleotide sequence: TGCAGCGTCGACACAGGGATTGTGGAGTATTTT.

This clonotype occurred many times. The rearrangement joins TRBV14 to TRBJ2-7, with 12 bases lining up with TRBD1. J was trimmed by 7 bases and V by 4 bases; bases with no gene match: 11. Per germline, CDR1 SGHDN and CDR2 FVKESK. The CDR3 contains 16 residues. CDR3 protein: CASSLRPGQGAGEQYF. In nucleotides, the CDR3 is TGTGCCAGCAGCCTTCGTCCGGGACAGGGGGCGGGTGAGCAGTACTTC.

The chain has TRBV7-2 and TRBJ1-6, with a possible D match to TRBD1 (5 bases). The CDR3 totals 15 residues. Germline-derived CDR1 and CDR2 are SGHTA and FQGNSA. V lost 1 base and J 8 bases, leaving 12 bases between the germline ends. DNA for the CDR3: TGTGCCAGCAGCTTAGATGGGGGTATGGATTCACCCCTCCACTTT. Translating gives CASSLDGGMDSPLHF.

The CDR3 sequence is CASSSRTGGLFF. DNA of the CDR3: TGTGCCAGCAGCTCTCGGACAGGCGGGCTGTTTTTT. The chain couples TRBV3-1 to TRBJ2-2; TRBD1 matches at 7 bases. CDR1 LGHDT and CDR2 YNNKEL come from the germline V gene (reference sequence). The CDR3 spans 12 residues. V was pared by 5 bases and J by 13 bases, with 7 bases of the junction left unmatched.

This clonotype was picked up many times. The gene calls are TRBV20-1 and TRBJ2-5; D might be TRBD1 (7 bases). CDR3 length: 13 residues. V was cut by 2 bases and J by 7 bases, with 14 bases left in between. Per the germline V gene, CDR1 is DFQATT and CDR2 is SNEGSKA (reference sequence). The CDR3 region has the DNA TGCAGTGCTAGACAGGGGGGAACGGGGACCCAGTACTTC. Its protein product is CSARQGGTGTQYF.

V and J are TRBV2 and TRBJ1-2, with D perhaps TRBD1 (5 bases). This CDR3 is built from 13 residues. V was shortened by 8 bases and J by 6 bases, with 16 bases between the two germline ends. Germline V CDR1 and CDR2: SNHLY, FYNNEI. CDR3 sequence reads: CASAGPTRNGYTF. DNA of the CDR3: TGTGCCAGCGCGGGACCTACTCGAAATGGCTACACCTTC.

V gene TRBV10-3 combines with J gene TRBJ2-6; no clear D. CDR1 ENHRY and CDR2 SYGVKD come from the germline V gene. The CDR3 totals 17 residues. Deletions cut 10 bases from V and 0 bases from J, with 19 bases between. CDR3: CATRKRQDDSGANVLTF. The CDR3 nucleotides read TGTGCCACCCGAAAAAGACAAGACGACTCTGGGGCCAACGTCCTGACTTTC.

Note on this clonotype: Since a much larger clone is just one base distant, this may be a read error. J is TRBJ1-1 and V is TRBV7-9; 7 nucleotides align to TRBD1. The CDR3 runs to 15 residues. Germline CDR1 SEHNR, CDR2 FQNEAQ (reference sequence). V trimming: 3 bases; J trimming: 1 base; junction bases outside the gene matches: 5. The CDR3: CASSLLAGGNTEAFF. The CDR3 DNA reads TGTGCCAGCAGCTTGTTGGCAGGGGGGAACACTGAAGCTTTCTTT.

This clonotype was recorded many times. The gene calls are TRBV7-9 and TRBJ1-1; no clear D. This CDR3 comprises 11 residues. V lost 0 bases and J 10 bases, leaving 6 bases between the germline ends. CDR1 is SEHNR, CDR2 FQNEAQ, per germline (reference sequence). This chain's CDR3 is CASSLAVGAFF. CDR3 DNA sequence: TGTGCCAGCAGCTTAGCCGTGGGAGCTTTCTTT.

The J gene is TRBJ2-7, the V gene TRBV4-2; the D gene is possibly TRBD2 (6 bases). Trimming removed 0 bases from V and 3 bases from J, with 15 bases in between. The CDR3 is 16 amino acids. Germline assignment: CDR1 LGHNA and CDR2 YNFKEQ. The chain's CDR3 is CASSQDLGTGLYEQYF. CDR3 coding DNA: TGTGCCAGCAGCCAAGATTTAGGGACTGGCCTCTACGAGCAGTACTTC.

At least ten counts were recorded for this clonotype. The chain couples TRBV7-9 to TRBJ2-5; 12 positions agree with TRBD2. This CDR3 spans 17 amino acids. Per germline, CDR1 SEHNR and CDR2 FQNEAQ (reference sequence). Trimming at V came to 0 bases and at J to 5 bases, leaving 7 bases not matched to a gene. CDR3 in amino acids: CASSLATTSGGGETQYF. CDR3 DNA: TGTGCCAGCAGCTTAGCAACGACTAGCGGGGGTGGCGAGACCCAGTACTTC.

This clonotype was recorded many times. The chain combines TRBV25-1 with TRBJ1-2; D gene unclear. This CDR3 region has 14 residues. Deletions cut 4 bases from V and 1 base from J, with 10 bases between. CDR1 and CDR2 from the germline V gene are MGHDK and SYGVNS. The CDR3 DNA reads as TGTGCCAGCAGTGTCCCGGCCCTTAACTATGGCTACACCTTC. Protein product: CASSVPALNYGYTF.

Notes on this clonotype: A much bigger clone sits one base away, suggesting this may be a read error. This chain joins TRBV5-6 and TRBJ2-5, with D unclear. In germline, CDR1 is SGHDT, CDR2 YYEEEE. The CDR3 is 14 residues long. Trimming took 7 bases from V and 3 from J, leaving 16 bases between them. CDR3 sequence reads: CASRWGSRKETQYF. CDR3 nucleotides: TGTGCCAGCCGGTGGGGAAGTCGGAAAGAGACCCAGTACTTC.

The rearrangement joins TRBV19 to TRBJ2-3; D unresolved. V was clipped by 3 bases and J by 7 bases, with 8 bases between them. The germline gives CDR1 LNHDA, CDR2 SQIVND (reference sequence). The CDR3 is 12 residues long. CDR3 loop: CASSMTENTQYF. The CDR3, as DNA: TGTGCCAGTAGTATGACGGAAAATACGCAGTATTTT.

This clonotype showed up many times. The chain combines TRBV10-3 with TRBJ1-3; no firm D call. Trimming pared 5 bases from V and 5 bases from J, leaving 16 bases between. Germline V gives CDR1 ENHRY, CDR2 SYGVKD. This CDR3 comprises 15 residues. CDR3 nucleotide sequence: TGTGCCATCAGTACCGTGGAGGGCGGGCGAAACACCATATATTTT. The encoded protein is CAISTVEGGRNTIYF.